This entry describes one T cell receptor beta chain. The antigen is unknown. The CDR3 has 15 amino acids. Germline V lookup: CDR1 SEHNR, CDR2 FQNEAQ (reference sequence). The J segment lost 5 bases and the V segment lost 2 bases, leaving 8 bases of the junction unmatched. This sample was included in a study of T cell responses to AZD1222 COVID-19 vaccine. General observations from the study: Increased Spike-specific TCR breadth and depth were observed after two AZD1222 doses. Along spike, vaccine-associated CD4 TCRs were found throughout, with dominance at 160-218 and 743-854. Baseline antibody screening turned up just six seropositive AZD1222 recipients. The donors showed a predominance of white British ancestry and of females, with possible underestimation of clonal diversity.

The table came from immunoSEQ multiplex PCR; TCRdb's copy has only in-frame clones and leaves some out. The sample has some 88,000 clones; about nine tenths are singletons. V usage is TRBV7-9 and J usage is TRBJ1-2, with 7 bases lining up with TRBD1. The sequence was obtained from an adult who received the AZD1222 COVID-19 vaccine. The starting material was peripheral blood, obtained 28 days after the second AZD1222 dose. CDR3 amino acids: CASSLQGGEVYGYTF. CDR3 sequence (DNA): TGTGCCAGCAGCTTACAGGGGGGCGAAGTGTATGGCTACACCTTC.